This passage covers 18 T cell receptor beta chains from one sample sequenced in a study of T cell clones after liver transplantation. Profiling relied on immunoSEQ multiplex PCR, and the TCRdb table lists in-frame clones only, not all of them. The table has around 20,000 clones, 80% to 90% seen once. The sequences come from CD8+ T cells from blood, collected before liver transplant. Receptor source: a human donor who received a liver transplant.

The V gene is TRBV19, the J gene TRBJ2-2, with a tentative D call TRBD1 (7 bases). V was clipped by 5 bases and J by 6 bases, with 22 bases between them. The CDR3 covers 17 residues. The germline gives CDR1 LNHDA, CDR2 SQIVND (reference sequence). The CDR3 spells CASSPSPYRGLSGELFF. The CDR3 DNA reads TGTGCCAGTAGTCCGTCGCCGTACAGGGGACTGTCCGGGGAGCTGTTTTTT. Full variable domain (outside the CDR3, taken from reference TRBV19 and TRBJ2-2): DGGITQSPKYLFRKEGQNVTLSCEQNLNHDAMYWYRQDPGQGLRLIYYSQIVNDFQKGDIAEGYSVSREKKESFPLTVTSAQKNPTAFYLCASSPSPYRGLSGELFFGEGSRLTVL.

This chain joins TRBV4-1 and TRBJ2-5; a weak D match, TRBD1 (7 bases). The CDR3 extends over 17 amino acids. Germline V CDR1 and CDR2: MGHRA, YSYEKL. V lost 2 bases and J 5 bases, leaving 21 bases between the germline ends. CDR3 sequence (DNA): TGCGCCAGCAGCCAACTTTCCCTGGGGGGACAGCAGGAGACCCAGTACTTC. Amino acid sequence: CASSQLSLGGQQETQYF.

V is TRBV9 and J is TRBJ1-4; tentative D call: TRBD1 (5 bases). Germline V gene sequence: CDR1 SGDLS, CDR2 YYNGEE. This CDR3 spans 17 amino acids. Trimming removed 3 bases from V and 3 bases from J, with 18 bases in between. DNA for the CDR3: TGTGCCAGCAGCGGAGGGTCAGGGCTGAGGGCTAATGAAAAACTGTTTTTT. Translated, it gives CASSGGSGLRANEKLFF.

The V call is TRBV5-1, the J call TRBJ1-4; D might be TRBD1 (6 bases). CDR1 is SGHRS and CDR2 is YFSETQ in the germline V gene. The CDR3 loop spans 15 amino acids. The V end was cut by 6 bases, the J end by 7 bases, with 19 bases between. This chain's CDR3 is CASTGAPAGSEKLFF. CDR3 in DNA: TGCGCCAGCACGGGGGCTCCCGCGGGAAGTGAAAAACTGTTTTTT.

V gene TRBV27 combines with J gene TRBJ2-3; D is perhaps TRBD2 (5 bases). Germline V CDR1 and CDR2: MNHEY, SMNVEV (reference sequence). The V end lost 3 bases, the J end lost 1 base, and 11 bases lay between the germline ends. The CDR3 runs 15 residues. CDR3 in amino acids: CASSFGVMGTDTQYF. CDR3 sequence (DNA): TGTGCCAGCAGTTTCGGGGTAATGGGCACAGATACGCAGTATTTT.

The chain combines TRBV5-1 with TRBJ1-1, with D possibly being TRBD1 (5 bases). The CDR3 has 15 residues. Germline V gives CDR1 SGHRS, CDR2 YFSETQ. Trimming took 2 bases from V and 2 from J, leaving 13 bases between them. CDR3 amino acids: CASSFGQGLNTEAFF. Here the CDR3 DNA reads TGCGCCAGCAGCTTTGGGCAGGGCTTAAACACTGAAGCTTTCTTT. Complete variable domain (other parts from reference TRBV5-1 and TRBJ1-1): KAGVTQTPRYLIKTRGQQVTLSCSPISGHRSVSWYQQTPGQGLQFLFEYFSETQRNKGNFPGRFSGRQFSNSRSEMNVSTLELGDSALYLCASSFGQGLNTEAFFGQGTRLTVV.

V is TRBV19 and J is TRBJ2-2; 10 nucleotides line up with TRBD2. This CDR3 comprises 18 residues. V was clipped by 5 bases and J by 3 bases; unmatched bases: 12. Germline lookup yields CDR1 LNHDA and CDR2 SQIVND (reference sequence). CDR3 nucleotides: TGTGCCAGTAGTCCCTCCGGACTAGCGGTTCCATACACCGGGGAGCTGTTTTTT. Protein product: CASSPSGLAVPYTGELFF.

In this sample, this clone turned up once. The rearrangement joins TRBV9 to TRBJ2-1; 7 positions agree with TRBD2. Germline values: CDR1 SGDLS, CDR2 YYNGEE. This CDR3 spans 15 amino acids. V gave up 3 bases and J gave up 4 bases; unmatched junction bases: 7. CDR3 DNA: TGTGCCAGCAGCGGAGCGGGAAGGGTATACAATGAGCAGTTCTTC. Translation gives CASSGAGRVYNEQFF.

The chain joins TRBV4-3 to TRBJ1-2, with 8 bases matching TRBD1. The V gene end was trimmed by 1 base and the J gene end by 7 bases; junction bases not matched to a gene: 5. Germline CDR1 and CDR2: LGHNA and YSLEER. CDR3 length: 14 amino acids. The CDR3 reads CASSQAQGAAGYTF. CDR3 DNA sequence: TGCGCCAGCAGCCAAGCTCAGGGGGCGGCTGGCTACACCTTC.

The rearrangement joins TRBV5-1 to TRBJ2-5; 9 nucleotides agree with TRBD1. Germline trimming cut 4 bases from V and 0 bases from J; bases unmatched to any gene: 10. The CDR3 spans 17 residues. Germline V gene lookup returns CDR1 SGHRS and CDR2 YFSETQ. Here the CDR3 reads CASSATGGGSYQETQYF. DNA for the CDR3: TGCGCCAGCAGCGCCACAGGGGGCGGCTCGTACCAAGAGACCCAGTACTTC.

This chain connects TRBV2 to TRBJ1-4, with D perhaps TRBD1 (6 bases). V lost 2 bases, J lost 6 bases, and 16 bases lay in between. The V gene's germline CDR1 is SNHLY and CDR2 FYNNEI. CDR3 length equals 16 residues. The CDR3 loop reads CASSEWPGGADEKLFF. CDR3 sequence (DNA): TGTGCCAGCAGTGAATGGCCCGGGGGGGCGGATGAAAAACTGTTTTTT.

The V and J genes are TRBV28 and TRBJ2-3; D is perhaps TRBD2 (5 bases). Germline-derived CDR1 and CDR2 are MDHEN and SYDVKM. The CDR3 sequence is 17 residues long. Trimming stripped 2 bases from V and 2 bases from J, with 17 bases between. The CDR3 spells CASSLRGIPISTDTQYF. CDR3 bases: TGTGCCAGCAGTTTACGAGGGATTCCGATTTCCACAGATACGCAGTATTTT.

This clone appeared once. The V and J genes are TRBV28 and TRBJ2-1, with a possible D match to TRBD1 (5 bases). This CDR3 has 12 amino acids. Trimming left V 4 bases short and J 8 bases short, with 9 bases between. Germline loops: CDR1 MDHEN, CDR2 SYDVKM. CDR3: CASSYGAHEQFF. For the CDR3, the DNA is TGTGCCAGCAGTTATGGGGCACATGAGCAGTTCTTC.

The chain is built from TRBV23-1 and TRBJ1-5; no definite D call. TRBV23-1 belongs to the ORF category, with a function that is uncertain. V shed 0 bases and J shed 4 bases, with 7 bases lying between them. The CDR3 contains 14 residues. CDR3 sequence reads: CASSQSRRNQPQHF. The CDR3 coding sequence is TGCGCCAGCAGTCAATCGCGAAGGAATCAGCCCCAGCATTTT.

The rearrangement uses TRBV5-1 and TRBJ2-7; D gene uncertain. V was pared by 0 bases and J by 6 bases, with 10 bases between. The CDR3 spans 13 residues. CDR1 is SGHRS, CDR2 YFSETQ, per germline. The CDR3 nucleotides are TGCGCCAGCAGCTTGGAAGGGCCCGGCGAGCAGTACTTC. Encoded protein: CASSLEGPGEQYF.

For the CDR3, the DNA is TGTGCCAGCGACCAGTTTGGCTATGGCTACACCTTC. Protein: CASDQFGYGYTF. This chain joins TRBV7-9 and TRBJ1-2; D not resolved. Trimming removed 8 bases from V and 4 bases from J, with 11 bases in between. Germline loops: CDR1 SEHNR, CDR2 FQNEAQ (reference sequence). This CDR3 has 12 amino acids.

The genes are TRBV28 and TRBJ2-7; D gene uncertain. This CDR3 is built from 11 residues. Germline V gene sequence: CDR1 MDHEN, CDR2 SYDVKM. V was trimmed by 6 bases and J by 4 bases, leaving 7 bases between them. The CDR3, as DNA: TGTGCCAGCAGCGATCCTTACGAGCAGTACTTC. This encodes CASSDPYEQYF.

The V gene is TRBV7-9, the J gene TRBJ2-3, with a possible D match to TRBD1 (5 bases). The CDR3 spans 14 residues. Germline V gene sequence: CDR1 SEHNR, CDR2 FQNEAQ (reference sequence). V lost 2 bases to trimming and J lost 2 bases, with 8 bases between them. Here the CDR3 DNA reads TGTGCCAGCAGCTTACAGGACAACACAGATACGCAGTATTTT. This sequence encodes CASSLQDNTDTQYF. Full variable domain (remainder filled in from reference TRBV7-9 and TRBJ2-3): DTGVSQNPRHKITKRGQNVTFRCDPISEHNRLYWYRQTLGQGPEFLTYFQNEAQLEKSRLLSDRFSAERPKGSFSTLEIQRTEQGDSAMYLCASSLQDNTDTQYFGPGTRLTVL.